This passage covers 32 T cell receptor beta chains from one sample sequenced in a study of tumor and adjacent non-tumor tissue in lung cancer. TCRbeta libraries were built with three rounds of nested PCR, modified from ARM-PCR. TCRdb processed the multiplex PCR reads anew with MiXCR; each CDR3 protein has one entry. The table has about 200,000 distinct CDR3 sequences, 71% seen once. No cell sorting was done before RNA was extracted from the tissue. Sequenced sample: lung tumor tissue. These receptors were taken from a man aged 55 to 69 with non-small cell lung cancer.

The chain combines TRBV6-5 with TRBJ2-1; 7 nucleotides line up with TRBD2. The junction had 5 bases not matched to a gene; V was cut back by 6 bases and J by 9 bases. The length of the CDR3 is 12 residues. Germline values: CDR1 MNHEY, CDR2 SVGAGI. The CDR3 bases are TGTGCCAGCAGCCGAGTAGCGGGTGAGCAGTTCTTC. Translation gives CASSRVAGEQFF.

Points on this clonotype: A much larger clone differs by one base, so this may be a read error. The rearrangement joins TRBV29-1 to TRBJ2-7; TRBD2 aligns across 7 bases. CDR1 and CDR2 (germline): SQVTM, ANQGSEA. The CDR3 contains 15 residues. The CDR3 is CNVETGTTTVYEQYF. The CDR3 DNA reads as TGCAACGTTGAAACTGGGACTACCACGGTCTACGAGCAGTACTTC.

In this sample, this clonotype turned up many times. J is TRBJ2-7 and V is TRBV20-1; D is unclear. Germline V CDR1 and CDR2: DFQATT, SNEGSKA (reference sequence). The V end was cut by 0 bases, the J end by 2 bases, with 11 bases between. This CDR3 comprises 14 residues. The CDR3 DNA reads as TGCAGTGCTAGAGATCGGCGAGGAACCTACGAGCAGTACTTC. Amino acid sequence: CSARDRRGTYEQYF.

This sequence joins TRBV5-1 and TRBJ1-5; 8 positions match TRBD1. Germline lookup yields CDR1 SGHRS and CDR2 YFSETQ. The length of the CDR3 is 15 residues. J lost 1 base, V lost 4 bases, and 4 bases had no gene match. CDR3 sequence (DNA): TGCGCCAGCAGCCTTACAGGGGGGAGCAATCAGCCCCAGCATTTT. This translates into CASSLTGGSNQPQHF.

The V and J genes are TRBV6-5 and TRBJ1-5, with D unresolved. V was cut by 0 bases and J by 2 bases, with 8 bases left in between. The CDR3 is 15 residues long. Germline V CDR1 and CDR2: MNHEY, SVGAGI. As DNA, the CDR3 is TGTGCCAGCAGTTACTCGGCCATCCGCAATCAGCCCCAGCATTTT. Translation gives CASSYSAIRNQPQHF.

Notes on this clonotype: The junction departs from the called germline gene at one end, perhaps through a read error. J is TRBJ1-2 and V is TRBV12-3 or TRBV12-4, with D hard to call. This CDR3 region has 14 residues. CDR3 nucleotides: TGTACCAGCAGTTTAGCGCGGGGAATGGGTGGCTACACCTTC. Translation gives CTSSLARGMGGYTF.

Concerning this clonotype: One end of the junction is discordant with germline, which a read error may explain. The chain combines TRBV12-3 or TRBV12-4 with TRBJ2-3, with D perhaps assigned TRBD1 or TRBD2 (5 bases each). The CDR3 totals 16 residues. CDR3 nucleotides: TGTGCAAGCACTCCCCGGGTGGGGGACCCGACCGGTACGCAGTATTTT. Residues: CASTPRVGDPTGTQYF.

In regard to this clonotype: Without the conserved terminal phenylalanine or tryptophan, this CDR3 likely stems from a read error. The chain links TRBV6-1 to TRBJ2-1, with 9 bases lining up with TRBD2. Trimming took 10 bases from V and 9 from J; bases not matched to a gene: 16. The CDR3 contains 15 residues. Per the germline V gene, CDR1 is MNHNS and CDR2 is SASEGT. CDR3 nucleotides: TGTGCCACCCAGGGGGACGCGGGGGGGTTCGCTGAGCAGTTCATC. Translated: CATQGDAGGFAEQFI.

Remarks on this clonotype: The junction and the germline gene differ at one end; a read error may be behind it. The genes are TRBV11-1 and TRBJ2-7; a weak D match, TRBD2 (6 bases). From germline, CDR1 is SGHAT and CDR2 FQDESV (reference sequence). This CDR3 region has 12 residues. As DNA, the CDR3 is TGTGCTAGCAGGGCGGGAACTTTGGTGCAGTACTTC. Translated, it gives CASRAGTLVQYF. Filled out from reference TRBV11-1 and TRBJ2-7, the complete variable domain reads EAEVAQSPRYKITEKSQAVAFWCDPISGHATLYWYRQILGQGPELLVQFQDESVVDDSQLPKDRFSAERLKGVDSTLKIQPAELGDSAMYLCASRAGTLVQYFGPGTRLTVT.

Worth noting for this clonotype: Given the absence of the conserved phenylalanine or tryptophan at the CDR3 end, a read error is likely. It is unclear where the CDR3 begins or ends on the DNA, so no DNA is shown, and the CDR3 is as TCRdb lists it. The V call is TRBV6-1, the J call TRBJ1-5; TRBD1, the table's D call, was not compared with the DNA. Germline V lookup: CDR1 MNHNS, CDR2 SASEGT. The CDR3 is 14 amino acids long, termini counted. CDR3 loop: CASSEGRAGQPHHL.

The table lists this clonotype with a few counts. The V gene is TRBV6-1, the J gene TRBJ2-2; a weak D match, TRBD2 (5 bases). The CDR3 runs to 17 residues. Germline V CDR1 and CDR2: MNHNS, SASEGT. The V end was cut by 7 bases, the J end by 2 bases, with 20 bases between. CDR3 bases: TGTGCCAGCATCGATCGCGGGCAGCGGACTAACACCGGGGAGCTGTTTTTT. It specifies CASIDRGQRTNTGELFF.

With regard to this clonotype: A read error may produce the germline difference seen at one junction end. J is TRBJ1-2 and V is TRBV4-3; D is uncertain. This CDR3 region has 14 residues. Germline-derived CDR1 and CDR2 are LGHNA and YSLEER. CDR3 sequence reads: CASNQVEGNYGYTF. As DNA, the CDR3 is TGCGCCAGCAACCAAGTTGAGGGCAACTATGGCTACACCTTC.

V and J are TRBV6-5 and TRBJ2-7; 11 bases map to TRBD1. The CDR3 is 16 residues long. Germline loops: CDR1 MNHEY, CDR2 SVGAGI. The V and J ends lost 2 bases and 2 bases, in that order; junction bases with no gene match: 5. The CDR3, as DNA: TGTGCCAGCAGTTACGGAGGGACAGGGGGGCCCTACGAGCAGTACTTC. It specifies CASSYGGTGGPYEQYF.

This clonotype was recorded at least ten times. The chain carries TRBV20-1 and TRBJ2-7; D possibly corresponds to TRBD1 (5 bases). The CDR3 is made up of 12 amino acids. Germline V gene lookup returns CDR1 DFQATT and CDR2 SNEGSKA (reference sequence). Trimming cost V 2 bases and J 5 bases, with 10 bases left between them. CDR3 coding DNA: TGCAGTGCTAGAACCCAGGGCCACGAGCAGTACTTC. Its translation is CSARTQGHEQYF.

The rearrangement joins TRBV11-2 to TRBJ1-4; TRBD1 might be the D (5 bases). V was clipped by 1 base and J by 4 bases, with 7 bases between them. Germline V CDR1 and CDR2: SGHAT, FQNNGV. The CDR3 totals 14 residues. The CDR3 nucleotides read TGTGCCAGCAGCTTAGCAGGGATTAATGAAAAACTGTTTTTT. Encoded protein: CASSLAGINEKLFF.

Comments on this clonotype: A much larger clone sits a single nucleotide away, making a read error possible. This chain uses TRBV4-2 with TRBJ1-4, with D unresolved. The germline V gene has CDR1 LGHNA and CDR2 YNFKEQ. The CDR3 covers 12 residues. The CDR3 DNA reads TGTGCCAACAGCCAAGATACCTTGAGACTGTTTTTT. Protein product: CANSQDTLRLFF.

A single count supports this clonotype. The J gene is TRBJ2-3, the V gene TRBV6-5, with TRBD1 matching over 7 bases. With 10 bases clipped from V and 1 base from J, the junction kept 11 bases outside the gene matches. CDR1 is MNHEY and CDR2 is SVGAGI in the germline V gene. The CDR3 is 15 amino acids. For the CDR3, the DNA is TGTGCCAACAGCCCCGGACAGGAGCGCACAGATACGCAGTATTTT. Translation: CANSPGQERTDTQYF.

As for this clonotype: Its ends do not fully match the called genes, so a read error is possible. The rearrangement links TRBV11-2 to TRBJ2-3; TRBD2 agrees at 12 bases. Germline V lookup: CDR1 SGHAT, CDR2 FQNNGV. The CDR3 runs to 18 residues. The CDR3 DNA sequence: TGTACCAGCAGCTTAGCTCCTACTAGCGGGGGGACGACAGATACGCAGTATTTT. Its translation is CTSSLAPTSGGTTDTQYF.

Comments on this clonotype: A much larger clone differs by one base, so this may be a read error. The CDR3 loop is CASRAPVQLNEKLFF. In DNA, the CDR3 is TGTGCCAGCAGAGCGCCGGTACAGTTAAATGAAAAACTGTTTTTT. This rearrangement joins TRBV6-6 to TRBJ1-4, with D unresolved. Germline CDR1 is MNHNY and CDR2 is SVGAGI (reference sequence). This CDR3 region has 15 residues. Trimming cost V 6 bases and J 5 bases, with 16 bases left between them.

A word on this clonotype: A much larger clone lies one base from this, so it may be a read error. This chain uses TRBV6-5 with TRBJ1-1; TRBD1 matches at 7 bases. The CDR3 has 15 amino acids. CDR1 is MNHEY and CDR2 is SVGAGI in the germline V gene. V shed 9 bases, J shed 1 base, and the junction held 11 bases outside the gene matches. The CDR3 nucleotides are TGTGCCAGTGGGGGAGGGGGCGCCGGGAACACTGAAGCTTTCTTT. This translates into CASGGGGAGNTEAFF.

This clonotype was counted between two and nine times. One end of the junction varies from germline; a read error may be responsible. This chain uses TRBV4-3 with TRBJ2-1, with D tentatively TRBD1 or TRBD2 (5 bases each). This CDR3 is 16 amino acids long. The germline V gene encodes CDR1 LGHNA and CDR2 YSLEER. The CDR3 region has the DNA TGCGCCGGCAGCCAAGATCCCCGGGGACGGTACAATGAGGAGTTCTTC. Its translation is CAGSQDPRGRYNEEFF.

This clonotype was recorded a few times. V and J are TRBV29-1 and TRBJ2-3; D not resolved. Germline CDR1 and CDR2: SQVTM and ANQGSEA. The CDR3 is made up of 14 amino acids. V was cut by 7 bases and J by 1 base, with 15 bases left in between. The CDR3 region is CSARPNAGTDTQYF. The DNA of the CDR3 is TGCAGCGCCCGCCCAAACGCGGGCACAGATACGCAGTATTTT.

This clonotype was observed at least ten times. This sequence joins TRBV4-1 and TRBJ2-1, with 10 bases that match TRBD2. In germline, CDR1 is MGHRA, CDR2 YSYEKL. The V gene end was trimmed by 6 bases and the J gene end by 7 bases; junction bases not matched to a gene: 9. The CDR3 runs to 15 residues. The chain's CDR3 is CASRTGLAANNEQFF. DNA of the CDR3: TGCGCCAGCAGGACCGGACTAGCGGCTAATAATGAGCAGTTCTTC.

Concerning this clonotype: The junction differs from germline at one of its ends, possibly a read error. The CDR3: CASRPSGLLTDMQYF. As DNA, the CDR3 is TGTGCCAGCAGACCTTCGGGACTACTCACAGATATGCAGTATTTT. The chain has TRBV6-6 and TRBJ2-3; 7 positions match TRBD2. Germline-derived CDR1 and CDR2 are MNHNY and SVGAGI (reference sequence). The CDR3 is 15 amino acids.

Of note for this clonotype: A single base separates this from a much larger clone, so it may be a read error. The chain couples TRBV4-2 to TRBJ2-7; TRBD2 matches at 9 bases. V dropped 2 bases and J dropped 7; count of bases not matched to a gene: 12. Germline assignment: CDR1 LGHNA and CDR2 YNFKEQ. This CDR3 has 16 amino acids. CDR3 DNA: TGTGCCAGCAGCCAATCAGGTGGCATAGCGGGGGATGAGCAGTACTTC. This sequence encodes CASSQSGGIAGDEQYF.

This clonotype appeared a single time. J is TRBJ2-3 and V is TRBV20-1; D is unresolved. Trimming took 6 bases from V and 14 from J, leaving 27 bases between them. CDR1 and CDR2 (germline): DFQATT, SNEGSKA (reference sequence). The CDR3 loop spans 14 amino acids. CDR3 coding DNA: TGCAGTGCCAATGGAGATATAGGCACAGATACGGGGTATTTT. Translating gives CSANGDIGTDTGYF.

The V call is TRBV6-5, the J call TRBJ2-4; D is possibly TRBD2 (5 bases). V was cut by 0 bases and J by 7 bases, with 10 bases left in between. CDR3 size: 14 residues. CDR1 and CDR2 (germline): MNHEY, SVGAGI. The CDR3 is CASSYSGSGNIQYF. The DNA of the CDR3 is TGTGCCAGCAGTTACTCAGGCAGCGGTAACATTCAGTACTTC.

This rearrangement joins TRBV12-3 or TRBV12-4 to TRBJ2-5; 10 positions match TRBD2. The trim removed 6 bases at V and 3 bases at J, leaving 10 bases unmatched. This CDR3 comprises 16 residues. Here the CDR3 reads CASSSARTSGEETQYF. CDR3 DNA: TGTGCCAGCAGCTCTGCCCGGACTAGCGGTGAAGAGACCCAGTACTTC.

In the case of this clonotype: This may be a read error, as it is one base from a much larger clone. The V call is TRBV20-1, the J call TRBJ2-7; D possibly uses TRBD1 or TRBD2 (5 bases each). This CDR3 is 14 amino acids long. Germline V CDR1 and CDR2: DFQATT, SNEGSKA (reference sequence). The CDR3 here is CSARWDQGYYKQYF. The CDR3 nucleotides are TGCAGTGCTAGATGGGACCAAGGGTACTACAAGCAGTACTTC.

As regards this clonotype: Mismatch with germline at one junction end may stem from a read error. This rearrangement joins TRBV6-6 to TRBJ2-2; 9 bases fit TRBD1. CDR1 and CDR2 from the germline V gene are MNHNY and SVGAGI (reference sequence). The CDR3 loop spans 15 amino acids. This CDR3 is CTSSLTGQGVGELFF. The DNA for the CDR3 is TGTACCAGCAGCTTAACGGGACAGGGCGTAGGGGAGCTGTTTTTT.

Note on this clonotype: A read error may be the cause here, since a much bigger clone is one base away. CDR3 amino acids: CASGLDPGGAGTEAFF. DNA for the CDR3: TGTGCCAGCGGCTTAGACCCAGGGGGCGCGGGCACTGAAGCTTTCTTT. This chain connects TRBV11-2 to TRBJ1-1, with 8 bases fitting TRBD1. Germline V gene lookup returns CDR1 SGHAT and CDR2 FQNNGV. The CDR3 totals 16 residues. The entire variable domain, with the rest obtained from reference TRBV11-2 and TRBJ1-1, is as follows: EAGVAQSPRYKIIEKRQSVAFWCNPISGHATLYWYQQILGQGPKLLIQFQNNGVVDDSQLPKDRFSAERLKGVDSTLKIQPAKLEDSAVYLCASGLDPGGAGTEAFFGQGTRLTVV.

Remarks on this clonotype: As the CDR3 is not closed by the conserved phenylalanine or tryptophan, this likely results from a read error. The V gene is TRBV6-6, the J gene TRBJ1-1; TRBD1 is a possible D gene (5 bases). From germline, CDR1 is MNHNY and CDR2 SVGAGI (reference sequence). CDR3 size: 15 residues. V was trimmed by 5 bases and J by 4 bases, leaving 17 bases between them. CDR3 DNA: TGTGCCAGCAGTACCACAGGAGGCGCGGGCACTGAAGCTTTCTAT. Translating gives CASSTTGGAGTEAFY.